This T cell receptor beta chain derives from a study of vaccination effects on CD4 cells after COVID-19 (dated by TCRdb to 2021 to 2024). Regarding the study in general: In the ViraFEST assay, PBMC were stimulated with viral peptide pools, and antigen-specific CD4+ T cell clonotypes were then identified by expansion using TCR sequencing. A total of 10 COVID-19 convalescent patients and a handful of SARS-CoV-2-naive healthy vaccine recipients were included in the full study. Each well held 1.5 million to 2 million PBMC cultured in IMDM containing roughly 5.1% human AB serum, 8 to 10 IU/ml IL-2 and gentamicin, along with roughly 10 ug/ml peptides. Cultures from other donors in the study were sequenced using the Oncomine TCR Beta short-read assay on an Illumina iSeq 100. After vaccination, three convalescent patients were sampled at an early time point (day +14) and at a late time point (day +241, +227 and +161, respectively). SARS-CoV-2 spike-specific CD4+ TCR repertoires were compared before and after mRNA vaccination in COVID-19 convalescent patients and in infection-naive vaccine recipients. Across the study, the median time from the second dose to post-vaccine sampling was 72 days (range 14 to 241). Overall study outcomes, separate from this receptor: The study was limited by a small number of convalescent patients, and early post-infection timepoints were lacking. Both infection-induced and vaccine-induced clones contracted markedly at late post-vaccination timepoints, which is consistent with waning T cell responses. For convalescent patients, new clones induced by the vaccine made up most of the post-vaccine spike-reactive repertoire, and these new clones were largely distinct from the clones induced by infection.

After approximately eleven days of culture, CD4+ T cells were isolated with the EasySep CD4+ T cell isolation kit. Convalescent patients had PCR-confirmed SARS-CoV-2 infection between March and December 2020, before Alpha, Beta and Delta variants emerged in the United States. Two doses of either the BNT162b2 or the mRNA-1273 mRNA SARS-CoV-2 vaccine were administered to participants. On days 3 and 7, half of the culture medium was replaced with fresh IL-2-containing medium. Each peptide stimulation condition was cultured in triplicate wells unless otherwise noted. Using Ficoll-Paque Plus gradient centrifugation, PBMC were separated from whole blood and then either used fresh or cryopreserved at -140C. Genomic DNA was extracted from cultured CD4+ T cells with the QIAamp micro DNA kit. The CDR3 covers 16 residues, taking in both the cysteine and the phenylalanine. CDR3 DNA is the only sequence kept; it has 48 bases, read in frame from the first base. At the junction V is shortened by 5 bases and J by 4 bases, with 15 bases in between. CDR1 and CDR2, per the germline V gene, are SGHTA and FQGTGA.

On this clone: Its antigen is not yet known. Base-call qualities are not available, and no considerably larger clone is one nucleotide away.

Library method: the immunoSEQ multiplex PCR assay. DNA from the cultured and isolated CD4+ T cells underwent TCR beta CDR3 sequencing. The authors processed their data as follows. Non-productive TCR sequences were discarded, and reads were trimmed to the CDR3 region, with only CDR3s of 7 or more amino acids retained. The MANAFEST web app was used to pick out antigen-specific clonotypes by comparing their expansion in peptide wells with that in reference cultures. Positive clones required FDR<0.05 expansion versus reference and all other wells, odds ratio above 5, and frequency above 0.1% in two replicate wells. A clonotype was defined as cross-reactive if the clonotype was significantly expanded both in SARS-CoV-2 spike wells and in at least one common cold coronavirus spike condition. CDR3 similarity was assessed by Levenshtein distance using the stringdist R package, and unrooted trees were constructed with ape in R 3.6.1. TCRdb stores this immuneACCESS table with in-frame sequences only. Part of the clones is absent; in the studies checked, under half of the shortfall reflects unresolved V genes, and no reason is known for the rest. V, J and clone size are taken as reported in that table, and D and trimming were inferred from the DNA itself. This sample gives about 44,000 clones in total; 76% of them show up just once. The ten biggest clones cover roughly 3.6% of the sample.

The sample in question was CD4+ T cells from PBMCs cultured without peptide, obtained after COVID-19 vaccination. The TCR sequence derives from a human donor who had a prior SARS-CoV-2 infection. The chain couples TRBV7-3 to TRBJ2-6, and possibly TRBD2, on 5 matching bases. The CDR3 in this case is CASSPAGSSGANVLTF. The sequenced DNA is TGTGCCAGCAGCCCCGCGGGCTCCTCCGGGGCCAACGTCCTGACTTTC.